This T cell receptor (beta chain) appears in the sequencing data of a study of blood T cells in healthy people across ages. Overall study results and limits: Donors of long life had a larger count of naive CD4+ cells and greater diversity than aged donors.

A sample-barcoded 5' primer and a J-beta primer mix were used in a second PCR of roughly 7 to 11 cycles. TCRdb recomputed calls from the 5' RACE reads with MiXCR, one row per CDR3 protein. The sample yields about 1.8 million distinct CDR3 sequences, around 50% seen once. The length of the CDR3 is 15 residues. Germline V gene sequence: CDR1 LGHNT, CDR2 FRNRAP. The V and J ends lost 6 bases and 4 bases respectively, with 18 bases between them. As to this clonotype: Its antigen is not known.

The sequenced sample consisted of blood. The origin of this receptor is a woman aged 40 to 55 in good health. The V and J genes are TRBV12-5 and TRBJ2-5; D assignment may be TRBD1 or TRBD2 (6 bases each). The CDR3 sequence is CASGSSGGLLETQYF. The CDR3 nucleotides read TGTGCTAGTGGGTCCAGTGGGGGGCTTTTAGAGACCCAGTACTTC.